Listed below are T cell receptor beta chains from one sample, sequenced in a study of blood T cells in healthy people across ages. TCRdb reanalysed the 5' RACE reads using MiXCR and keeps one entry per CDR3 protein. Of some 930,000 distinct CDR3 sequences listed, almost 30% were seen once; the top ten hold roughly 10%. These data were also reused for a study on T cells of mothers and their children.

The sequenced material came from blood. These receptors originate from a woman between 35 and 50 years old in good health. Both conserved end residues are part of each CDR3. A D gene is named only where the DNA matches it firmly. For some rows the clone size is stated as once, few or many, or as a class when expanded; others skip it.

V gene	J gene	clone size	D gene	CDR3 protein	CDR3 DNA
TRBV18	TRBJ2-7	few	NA	CASSPPYRGTYEQYF	TGTGCCAGCTCACCACCCTACCGGGGGACCTACGAGCAGTACTTC
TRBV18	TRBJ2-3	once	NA	CASSTTGTSIPGAQYF	TGTGCCAGCTCAACTACCGGGACCTCCATCCCCGGTGCGCAGTATTTT
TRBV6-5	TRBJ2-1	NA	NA	CASGYSRWADNEQFF	TGTGCCAGCGGTTATTCTCGGTGGGCTGACAATGAGCAGTTCTTC
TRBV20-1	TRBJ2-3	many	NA	CSATQQGEVRGDTQYF	TGCAGTGCCACCCAACAGGGCGAGGTCCGTGGAGATACGCAGTATTTT
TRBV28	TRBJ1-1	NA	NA	CAIAENTEAFF	TGTGCAATTGCAGAAAACACTGAAGCTTTCTTT
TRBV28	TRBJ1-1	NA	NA	CASSVKRRGVAEAFF	TGTGCCAGCAGTGTAAAACGCAGGGGAGTCGCTGAAGCTTTCTTT
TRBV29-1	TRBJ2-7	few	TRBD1	CSAWGTGTGVSYEQYF	TGCAGCGCCTGGGGAACCGGGACAGGGGTCTCCTACGAGCAGTACTTC
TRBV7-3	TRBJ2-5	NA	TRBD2	CASSQIGGYQETQYF	TGTGCCAGCAGCCAAATCGGGGGGTACCAAGAGACCCAGTACTTC
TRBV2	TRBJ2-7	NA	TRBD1	CASRLGTGTHEQYF	TGTGCCAGTAGGCTTGGGACAGGGACTCACGAGCAGTACTTC
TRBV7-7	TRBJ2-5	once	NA	CASSLGAPNSRETQYF	TGTGCTAGCAGCTTAGGGGCCCCTAACAGTAGGGAGACCCAGTACTTC
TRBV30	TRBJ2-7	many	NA	CAWSAGQVYEQYF	TGTGCCTGGAGTGCTGGACAAGTCTACGAGCAGTACTTC
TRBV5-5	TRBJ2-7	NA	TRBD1	CASSFSTGMTYEQYF	TGTGCCAGCAGCTTCTCGACAGGGATGACGTACGAGCAGTACTTC
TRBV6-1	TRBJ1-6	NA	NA	CASSDVGPPYSPLHF	TGTGCCAGCAGTGACGTGGGACCGCCCTATTCACCCCTCCACTTT
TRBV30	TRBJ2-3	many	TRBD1	CAWNRGSTDTQYF	TGTGCCTGGAACAGGGGGAGCACAGATACGCAGTATTTT
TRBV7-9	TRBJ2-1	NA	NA	CASSLAWRDEQFF	TGTGCCAGCAGCTTAGCGTGGCGAGATGAGCAGTTCTTC
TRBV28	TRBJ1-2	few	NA	CASSLPSQGYGYTF	TGTGCCAGCAGTTTACCTTCACAGGGCTATGGCTACACCTTC
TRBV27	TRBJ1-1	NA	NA	CASSYRDATEAFF	TGTGCCAGCAGTTATAGGGACGCCACTGAAGCTTTCTTT
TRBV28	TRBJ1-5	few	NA	CASRGNTQPQHF	TGTGCCAGCAGGGGGAATACGCAGCCCCAGCATTTT
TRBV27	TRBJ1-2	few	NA	CASSVAWGVTGYTF	TGTGCCAGCAGTGTTGCTTGGGGGGTTACGGGCTACACCTTC
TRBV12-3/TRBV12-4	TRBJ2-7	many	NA	CASRYSGPYEQYF	TGTGCCAGCAGGTATTCAGGGCCCTACGAGCAGTACTTC
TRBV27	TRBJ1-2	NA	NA	CASSTTTATNYGYTF	TGTGCCAGCAGCACTACGACAGCCACTAACTATGGCTACACCTTC
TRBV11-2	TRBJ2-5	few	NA	CASSFVLAYQETQYF	TGTGCCAGCAGCTTCGTCTTGGCGTACCAAGAGACCCAGTACTTC
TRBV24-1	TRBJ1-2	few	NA	CATSAVLDYGYTF	TGTGCCACCAGTGCCGTGCTGGACTATGGCTACACCTTC
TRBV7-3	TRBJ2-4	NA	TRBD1	CASSPHGQGASNEQYF	TGTGCCAGCAGCCCCCACGGACAGGGGGCCTCCAATGAGCAGTACTTC
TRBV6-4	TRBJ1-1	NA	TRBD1	CASGRDRDTEAFF	TGTGCCAGCGGCCGGGACAGGGACACTGAAGCTTTCTTT
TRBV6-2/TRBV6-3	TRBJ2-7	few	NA	CASSDGDEQYF	TGTGCCAGCTCCGACGGGGACGAGCAGTACTTC
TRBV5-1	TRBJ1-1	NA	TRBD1	CASSDAAGTGETNTEAFF	TGCGCCAGCAGTGATGCGGCGGGGACAGGGGAGACGAACACTGAAGCTTTCTTT
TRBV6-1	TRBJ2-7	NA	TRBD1	CASRDRSGSYEQYF	TGTGCCAGCAGGGACAGGTCTGGGTCCTACGAGCAGTACTTC
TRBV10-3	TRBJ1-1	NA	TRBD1	CAISSGQGSNTGAFF	TGTGCCATCAGCTCCGGACAGGGCTCGAACACTGGAGCTTTCTTT
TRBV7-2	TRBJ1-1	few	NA	CASSPREGANTEAFF	TGTGCCAGCAGCCCGCGGGAGGGAGCGAACACTGAAGCTTTCTTT
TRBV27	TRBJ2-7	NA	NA	CASSLAMGAILYEQYF	TGTGCCAGCAGTTTAGCTATGGGGGCGATTCTCTACGAGCAGTACTTC
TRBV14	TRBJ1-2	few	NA	CASSQDLGRGYGYTF	TGTGCCAGCAGCCAAGATCTGGGCAGAGGATATGGCTACACCTTC
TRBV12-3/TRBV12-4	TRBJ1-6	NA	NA	CASSLNAGVGSPLHF	TGTGCCAGCAGTTTAAATGCAGGGGTTGGTTCACCCCTCCACTTT
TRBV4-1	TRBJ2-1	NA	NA	CASSQGRGFDEQFF	TGCGCCAGCAGCCAAGGAAGAGGGTTCGATGAGCAGTTCTTC
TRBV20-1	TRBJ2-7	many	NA	CSAREPEGEQYF	TGCAGTGCTAGAGAACCCGAGGGCGAGCAGTACTTC
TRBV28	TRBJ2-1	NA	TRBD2	CASSSYSGTSVYNEQFF	TGTGCCAGCAGTTCGTACTCCGGGACTAGCGTCTACAATGAGCAGTTCTTC
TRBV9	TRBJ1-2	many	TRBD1	CASSVGTGAYGYTF	TGTGCCAGCAGCGTAGGAACAGGGGCCTATGGCTACACCTTC
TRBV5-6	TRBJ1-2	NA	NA	CASSPKDGGGGHGYTF	TGTGCCAGCAGCCCAAAGGACGGGGGCGGGGGCCATGGCTACACCTTC
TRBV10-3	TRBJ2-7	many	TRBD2	CAIRDPTGGEQYF	TGTGCCATCAGAGACCCTACGGGGGGAGAGCAGTACTTC
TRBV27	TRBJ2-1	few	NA	CASSSRTALNYNEQFF	TGTGCCAGCAGTTCGAGGACGGCGCTGAACTACAATGAGCAGTTCTTC
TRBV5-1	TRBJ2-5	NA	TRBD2	CASSLAGGASETQYF	TGCGCCAGCAGCTTGGCCGGGGGGGCCTCGGAGACCCAGTACTTC
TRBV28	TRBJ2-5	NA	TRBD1	CASSVRTGGKETQYF	TGTGCCAGCTCAGTAAGGACAGGGGGCAAAGAGACCCAGTACTTC
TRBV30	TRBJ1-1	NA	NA	CAWNRRLGEAFF	TGTGCCTGGAACAGGAGACTGGGGGAAGCTTTCTTT
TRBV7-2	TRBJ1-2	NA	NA	CASSVPGWEGYGYTF	TGTGCCAGCAGCGTCCCTGGGTGGGAAGGGTATGGCTACACCTTC
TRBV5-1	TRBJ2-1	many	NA	CASSLVQPNEQFF	TGCGCCAGCAGCTTGGTGCAGCCCAATGAGCAGTTCTTC